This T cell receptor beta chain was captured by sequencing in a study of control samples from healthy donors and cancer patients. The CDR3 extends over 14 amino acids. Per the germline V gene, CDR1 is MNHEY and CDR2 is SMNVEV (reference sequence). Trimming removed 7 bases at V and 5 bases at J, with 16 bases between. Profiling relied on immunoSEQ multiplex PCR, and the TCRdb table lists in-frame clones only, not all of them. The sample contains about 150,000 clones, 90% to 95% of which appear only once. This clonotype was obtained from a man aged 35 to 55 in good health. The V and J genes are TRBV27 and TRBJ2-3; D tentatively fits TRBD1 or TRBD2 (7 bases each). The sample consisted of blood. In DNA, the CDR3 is TGTGCCAGCACCTCGACAGGGAGGGGAGATACGCAGTATTTT. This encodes CASTSTGRGDTQYF.